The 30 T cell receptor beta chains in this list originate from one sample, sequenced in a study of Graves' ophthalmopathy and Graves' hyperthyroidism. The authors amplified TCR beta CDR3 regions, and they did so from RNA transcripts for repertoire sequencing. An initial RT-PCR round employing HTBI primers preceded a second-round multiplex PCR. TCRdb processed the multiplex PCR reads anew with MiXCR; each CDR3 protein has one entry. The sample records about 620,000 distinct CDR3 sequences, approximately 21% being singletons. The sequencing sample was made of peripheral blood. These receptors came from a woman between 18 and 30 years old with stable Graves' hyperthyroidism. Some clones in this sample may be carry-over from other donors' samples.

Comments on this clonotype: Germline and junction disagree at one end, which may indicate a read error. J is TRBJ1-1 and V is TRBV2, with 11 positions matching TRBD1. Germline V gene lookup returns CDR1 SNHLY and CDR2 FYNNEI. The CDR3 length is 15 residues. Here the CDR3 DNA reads TGTGCCAGCAGAGAAGGGACAGGGGGGTTGAGGGAAGCTTTCTTT. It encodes CASREGTGGLREAFF. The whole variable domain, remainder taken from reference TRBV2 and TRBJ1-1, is EPEVTQTPSHQVTQMGQEVILRCVPISNHLYFYWYRQILGQKVEFLVSFYNNEISEKSEIFDDQFSVERPDGSNFTLKIRSTKLEDSAMYFCASREGTGGLREAFFGQGTRLTVV.

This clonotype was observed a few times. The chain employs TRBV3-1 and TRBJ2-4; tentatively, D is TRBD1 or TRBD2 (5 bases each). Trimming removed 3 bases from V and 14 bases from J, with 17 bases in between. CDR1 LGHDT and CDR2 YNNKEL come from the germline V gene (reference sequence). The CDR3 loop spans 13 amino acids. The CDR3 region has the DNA TGTGCCAGCAGCCAGGGACCGCAACCAACTGAGTACTTC. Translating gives CASSQGPQPTEYF.

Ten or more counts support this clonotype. CDR3 nucleotide sequence: TGTGCCAGCAGCTCAAGGGATAACACTGAAGCTTTCTTT. Protein: CASSSRDNTEAFF. The chain combines TRBV9 with TRBJ1-1; D not resolved. V was pared by 4 bases and J by 2 bases, with 9 bases between. The CDR3 totals 13 residues. The germline gives CDR1 SGDLS, CDR2 YYNGEE.

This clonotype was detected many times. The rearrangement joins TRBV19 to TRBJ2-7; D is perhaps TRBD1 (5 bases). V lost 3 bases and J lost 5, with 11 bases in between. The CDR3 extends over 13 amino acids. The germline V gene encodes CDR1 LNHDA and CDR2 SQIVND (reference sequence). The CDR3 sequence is CASSIIGEHEQYF. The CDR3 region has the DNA TGTGCCAGTAGTATTATAGGGGAACACGAGCAGTACTTC. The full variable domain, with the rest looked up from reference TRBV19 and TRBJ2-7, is DGGITQSPKYLFRKEGQNVTLSCEQNLNHDAMYWYRQDPGQGLRLIYYSQIVNDFQKGDIAEGYSVSREKKESFPLTVTSAQKNPTAFYLCASSIIGEHEQYFGPGTRLTVT.

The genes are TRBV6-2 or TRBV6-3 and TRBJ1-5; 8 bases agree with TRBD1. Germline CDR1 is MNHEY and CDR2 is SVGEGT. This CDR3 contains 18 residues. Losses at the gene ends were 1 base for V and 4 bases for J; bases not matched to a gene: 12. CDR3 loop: CASSYLTLDRVRNQPQHF. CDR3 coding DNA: TGTGCCAGCAGTTACTTAACCCTGGACAGGGTCAGAAATCAGCCCCAGCATTTT.

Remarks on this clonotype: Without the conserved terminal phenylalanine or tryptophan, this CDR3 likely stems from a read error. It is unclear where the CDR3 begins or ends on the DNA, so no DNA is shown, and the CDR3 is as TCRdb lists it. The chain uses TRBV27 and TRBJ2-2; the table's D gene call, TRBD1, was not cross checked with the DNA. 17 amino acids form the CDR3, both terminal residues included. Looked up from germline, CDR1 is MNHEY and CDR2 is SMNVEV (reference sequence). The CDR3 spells CASSPRGGSGNTGELCL.

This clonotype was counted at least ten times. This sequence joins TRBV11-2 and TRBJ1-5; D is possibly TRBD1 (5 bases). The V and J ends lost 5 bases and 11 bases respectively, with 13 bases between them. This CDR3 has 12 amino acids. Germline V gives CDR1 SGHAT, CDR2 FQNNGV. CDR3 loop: CASSPGGLAQHF. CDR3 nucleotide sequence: TGTGCCAGCAGCCCTGGGGGTCTGGCCCAGCATTTT.

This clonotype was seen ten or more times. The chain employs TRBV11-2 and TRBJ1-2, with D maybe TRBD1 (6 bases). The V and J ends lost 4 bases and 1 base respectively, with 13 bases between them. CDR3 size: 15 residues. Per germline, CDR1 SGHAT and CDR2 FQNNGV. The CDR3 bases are TGTGCCAGCAGCTCCCTGGACAGACTTAACTATGGCTACACCTTC. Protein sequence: CASSSLDRLNYGYTF.

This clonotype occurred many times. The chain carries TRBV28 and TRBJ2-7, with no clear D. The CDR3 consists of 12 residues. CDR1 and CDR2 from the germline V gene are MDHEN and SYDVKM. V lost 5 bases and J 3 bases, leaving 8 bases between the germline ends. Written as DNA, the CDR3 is TGTGCCAGCAGTCCCATGCTCTACGAGCAGTACTTC. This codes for CASSPMLYEQYF.

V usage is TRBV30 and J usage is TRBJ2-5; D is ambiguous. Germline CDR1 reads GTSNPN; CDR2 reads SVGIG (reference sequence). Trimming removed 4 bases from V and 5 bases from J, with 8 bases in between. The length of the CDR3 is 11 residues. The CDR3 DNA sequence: TGTGCCTGGAATGCCGGCGAGACCCAGTACTTC. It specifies CAWNAGETQYF.

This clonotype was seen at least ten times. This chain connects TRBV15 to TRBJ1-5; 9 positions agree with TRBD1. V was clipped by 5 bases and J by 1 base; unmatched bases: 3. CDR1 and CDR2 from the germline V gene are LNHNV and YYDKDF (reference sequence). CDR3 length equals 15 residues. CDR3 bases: TGTGCCACCAGCCTCGGACAGGGGAGCAATCAGCCCCAGCATTTT. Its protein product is CATSLGQGSNQPQHF.

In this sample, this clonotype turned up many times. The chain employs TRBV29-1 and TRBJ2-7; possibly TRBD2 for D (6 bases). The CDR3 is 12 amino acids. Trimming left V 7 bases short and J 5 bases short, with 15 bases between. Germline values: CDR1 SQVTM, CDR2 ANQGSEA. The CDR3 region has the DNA TGCAGCGCCTATGGGAGGACCGACGAGCAGTACTTC. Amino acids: CSAYGRTDEQYF.

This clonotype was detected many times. The CDR3 region is CASSRDGRAPEAFF. For the CDR3, the DNA is TGTGCCAGCAGCCGGGACGGCCGAGCGCCTGAAGCTTTCTTT. V and J are TRBV6-1 and TRBJ1-1; perhaps TRBD1 as D (5 bases). V dropped 6 bases and J dropped 6 bases, with 17 bases sitting between them. Germline loops: CDR1 MNHNS, CDR2 SASEGT. The CDR3 is 14 amino acids.

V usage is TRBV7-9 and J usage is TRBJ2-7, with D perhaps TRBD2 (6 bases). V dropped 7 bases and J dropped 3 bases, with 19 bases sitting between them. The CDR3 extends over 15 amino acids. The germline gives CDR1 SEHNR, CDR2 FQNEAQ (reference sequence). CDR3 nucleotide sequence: TGTGCCAGCACCTCCTGGGAGGCGGGACGCTACGAGCAGTACTTC. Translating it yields CASTSWEAGRYEQYF.

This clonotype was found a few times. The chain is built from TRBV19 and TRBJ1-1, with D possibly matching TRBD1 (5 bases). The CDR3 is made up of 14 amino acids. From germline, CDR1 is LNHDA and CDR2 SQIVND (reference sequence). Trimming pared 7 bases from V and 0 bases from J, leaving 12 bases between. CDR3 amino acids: CASTLPGLNTEAFF. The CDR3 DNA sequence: TGTGCCAGTACGCTGCCAGGGTTGAACACTGAAGCTTTCTTT.

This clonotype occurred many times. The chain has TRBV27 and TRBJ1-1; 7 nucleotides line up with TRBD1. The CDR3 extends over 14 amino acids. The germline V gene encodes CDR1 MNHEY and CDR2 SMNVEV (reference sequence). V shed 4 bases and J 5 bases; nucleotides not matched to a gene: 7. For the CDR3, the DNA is TGTGCCAGCAGTTGGGCGGAGACAGGGACTGAAGCTTTCTTT. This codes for CASSWAETGTEAFF.

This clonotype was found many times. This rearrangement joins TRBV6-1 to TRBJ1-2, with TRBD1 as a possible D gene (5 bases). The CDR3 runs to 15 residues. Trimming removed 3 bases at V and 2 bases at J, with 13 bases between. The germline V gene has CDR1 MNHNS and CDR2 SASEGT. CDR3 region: CASSDGPRTNYGYTF. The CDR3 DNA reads TGTGCCAGCAGTGACGGCCCCCGGACAAACTATGGCTACACCTTC.

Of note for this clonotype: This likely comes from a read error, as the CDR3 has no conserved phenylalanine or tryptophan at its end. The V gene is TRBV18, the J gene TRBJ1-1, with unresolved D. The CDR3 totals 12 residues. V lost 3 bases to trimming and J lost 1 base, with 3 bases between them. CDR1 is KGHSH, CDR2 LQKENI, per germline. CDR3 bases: TGTGCCAGCTCACCGGGGAACACTGAAGCTTTCGTT. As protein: CASSPGNTEAFV.

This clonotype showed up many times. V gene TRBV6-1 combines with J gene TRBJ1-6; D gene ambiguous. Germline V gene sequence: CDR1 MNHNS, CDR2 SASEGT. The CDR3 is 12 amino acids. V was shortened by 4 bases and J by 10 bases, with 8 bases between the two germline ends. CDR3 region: CASSVRWSPLHF. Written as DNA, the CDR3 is TGTGCCAGCAGTGTACGTTGGTCACCCCTCCACTTT.

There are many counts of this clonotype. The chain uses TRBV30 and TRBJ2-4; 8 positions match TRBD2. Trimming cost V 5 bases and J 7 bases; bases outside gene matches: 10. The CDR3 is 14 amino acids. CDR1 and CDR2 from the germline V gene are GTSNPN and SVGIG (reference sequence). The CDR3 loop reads CAWHPSGTRNIQYF. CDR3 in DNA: TGTGCCTGGCATCCCTCCGGGACTAGGAACATTCAGTACTTC.

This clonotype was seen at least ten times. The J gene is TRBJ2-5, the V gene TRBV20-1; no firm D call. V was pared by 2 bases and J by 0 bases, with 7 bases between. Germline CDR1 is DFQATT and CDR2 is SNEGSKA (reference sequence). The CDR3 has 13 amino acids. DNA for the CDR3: TGCAGTGCTAGAAGCCTCAACCAAGAGACCCAGTACTTC. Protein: CSARSLNQETQYF.

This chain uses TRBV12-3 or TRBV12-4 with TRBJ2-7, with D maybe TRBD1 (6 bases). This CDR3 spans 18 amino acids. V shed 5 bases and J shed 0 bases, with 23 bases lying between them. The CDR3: CASSPRTATTHSSYEQYF. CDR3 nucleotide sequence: TGTGCCAGCAGTCCTCGGACAGCTACAACCCATAGCTCCTACGAGCAGTACTTC.

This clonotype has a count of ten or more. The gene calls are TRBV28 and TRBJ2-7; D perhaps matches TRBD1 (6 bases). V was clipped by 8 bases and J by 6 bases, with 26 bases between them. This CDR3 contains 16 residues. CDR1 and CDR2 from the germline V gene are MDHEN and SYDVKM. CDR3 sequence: CASLSSTGRIGGEQYF. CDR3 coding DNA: TGTGCCAGCCTCTCCTCGACAGGAAGGATTGGTGGCGAGCAGTACTTC.

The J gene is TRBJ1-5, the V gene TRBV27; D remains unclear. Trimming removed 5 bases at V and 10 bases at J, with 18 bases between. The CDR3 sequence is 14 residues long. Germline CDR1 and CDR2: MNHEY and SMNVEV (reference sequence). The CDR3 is CASSPTGGRSPQHF. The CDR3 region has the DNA TGTGCCAGCAGTCCAACGGGTGGGCGTTCTCCCCAGCATTTT.

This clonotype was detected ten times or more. The CDR3 nucleotides are TGTGCCATCAGTGACCCGGACAGAGCTAGGGGGGCTTTCTTT. It is translated as CAISDPDRARGAFF. The gene calls are TRBV10-3 and TRBJ1-1; D possibly corresponds to TRBD1 (6 bases). Germline V CDR1 and CDR2: ENHRY, SYGVKD. V was cut by 3 bases and J by 11 bases, with 19 bases left in between. This CDR3 is built from 14 residues.

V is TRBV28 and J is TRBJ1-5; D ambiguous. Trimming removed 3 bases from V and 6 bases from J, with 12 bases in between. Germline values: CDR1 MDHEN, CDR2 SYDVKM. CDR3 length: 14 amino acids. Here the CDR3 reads CASSLTPAGQPQHF. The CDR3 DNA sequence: TGTGCCAGCAGTTTGACCCCGGCGGGTCAGCCCCAGCATTTT. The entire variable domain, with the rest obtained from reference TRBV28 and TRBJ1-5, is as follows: DVKVTQSSRYLVKRTGEKVFLECVQDMDHENMFWYRQDPGLGLRLIYFSYDVKMKEKGDIPEGYSVSREKKERFSLILESASTNQTSMYLCASSLTPAGQPQHFGDGTRLSIL.

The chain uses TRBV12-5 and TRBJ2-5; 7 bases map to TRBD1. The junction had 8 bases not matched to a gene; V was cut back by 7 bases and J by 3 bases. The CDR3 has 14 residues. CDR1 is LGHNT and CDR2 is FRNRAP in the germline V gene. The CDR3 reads CASAPQTGKETQYF. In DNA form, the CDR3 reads TGTGCTAGTGCCCCACAGACAGGGAAAGAGACCCAGTACTTC.

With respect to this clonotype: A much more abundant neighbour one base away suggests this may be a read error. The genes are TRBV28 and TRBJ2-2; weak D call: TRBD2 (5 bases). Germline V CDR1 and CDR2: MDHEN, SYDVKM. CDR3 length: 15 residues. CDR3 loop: CAGSPPGVGTGELFF. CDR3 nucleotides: TGTGCCGGCAGCCCCCCCGGGGTGGGGACCGGGGAGCTGTTTTTT.

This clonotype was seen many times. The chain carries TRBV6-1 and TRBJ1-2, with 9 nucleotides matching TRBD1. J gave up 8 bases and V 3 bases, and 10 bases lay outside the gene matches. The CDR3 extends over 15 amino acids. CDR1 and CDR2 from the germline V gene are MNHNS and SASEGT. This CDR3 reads CASSDLGTGRRGYTF. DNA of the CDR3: TGTGCCAGCAGTGACTTGGGGACAGGGCGAAGAGGCTACACCTTC.

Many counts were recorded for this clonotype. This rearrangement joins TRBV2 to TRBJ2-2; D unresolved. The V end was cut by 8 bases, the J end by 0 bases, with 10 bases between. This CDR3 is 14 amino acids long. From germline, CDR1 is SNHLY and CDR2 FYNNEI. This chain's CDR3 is CASRRQSNTGELFF. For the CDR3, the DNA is TGTGCCAGCCGGCGACAATCGAACACCGGGGAGCTGTTTTTT.